This TCR beta chain was identified in a study of blood T cell repertoires in COVID-19. TCRdb's table, derived via immunoSEQ multiplex PCR, lists solely in-frame clones and lacks some. The sample holds some 300,000 clones, around nine tenths seen once. This CDR3 region has 15 residues. Trimming removed 0 bases from V and 6 bases from J; junction bases left unmatched: 2. The germline V gene encodes CDR1 SGHRS and CDR2 YFSETQ. The clonotype was recovered from a man between 65 and 79 years old with acute or convalescent COVID-19. The V call is TRBV5-1, the J call TRBJ2-2, with TRBD2 matching over 10 bases. The sequenced sample consisted of peripheral blood. The CDR3 spells CASSLESGGAGELFF. The CDR3 bases are TGCGCCAGCAGCTTGGAAAGCGGGGGGGCCGGGGAGCTGTTTTTT.